The 13 T cell receptor beta chains below come from one sample, sequenced in a study of blood T cell repertoires in COVID-19. Sequencing was performed with immunoSEQ multiplex PCR; in TCRdb, only in-frame clones are kept and a portion is missing. Here the sample spans approximately 120,000 clones, more than 60% being singletons. The sequencing input was peripheral blood. The source is a woman in her seventies with acute or convalescent COVID-19.

This clone was seen repeatedly, ten times or more. The V and J genes are TRBV11-2 and TRBJ2-5; 7 positions agree with TRBD2. Germline V gene data show CDR1 as SGHAT and CDR2 as FQNNGV. This CDR3 has 16 residues. V dropped 1 base and J dropped 1; count of bases not matched to a gene: 6. The CDR3 loop reads CASSLASASGQETQYF. The DNA of the CDR3 is TGTGCCAGCAGCTTAGCTTCGGCTAGCGGCCAAGAGACCCAGTACTTC.

J is TRBJ2-1 and V is TRBV4-3, with D hard to call. This CDR3 contains 13 residues. Looked up from germline, CDR1 is LGHNA and CDR2 is YSLEER. V was clipped by 2 bases and J by 4 bases, with 6 bases between them. CDR3 loop: CASSQLAYNEQFF. DNA of the CDR3: TGCGCCAGCAGCCAACTCGCGTACAATGAGCAGTTCTTC.

This clone was found a few times. V and J are TRBV30 and TRBJ1-3; D is perhaps TRBD1 (5 bases). CDR1 GTSNPN and CDR2 SVGIG come from the germline V gene (reference sequence). The V gene lost 7 bases and the J gene lost 1 base, with 11 bases spanning the gap. The CDR3 totals 13 residues. The CDR3 loop is CASRGLSGNTIYF. The CDR3 DNA follows: TGTGCCTCCCGGGGACTTTCTGGAAACACCATATATTTT.

This clone was counted only a few times. The chain recombines TRBV4-1 with TRBJ2-7, with 11 positions matching TRBD1. Germline V gene lookup returns CDR1 MGHRA and CDR2 YSYEKL. The CDR3 has 15 amino acids. Unmatched junction bases numbered 6, after V lost 4 bases and J lost 4 bases. In DNA, the CDR3 is TGCGCCAGCAGCCCGTCCGGGACAGGGGGATACGAGCAGTACTTC. Its protein product is CASSPSGTGGYEQYF.

This clone has only a few counts. The chain joins TRBV2 to TRBJ1-1; a possible D gene is TRBD1 (6 bases). Germline CDR1 and CDR2: SNHLY and FYNNEI. The CDR3 length is 15 residues. The ends were cut back, 3 bases at V and 0 bases at J, with 11 bases in the middle. The CDR3 DNA follows: TGTGCCAGCAGTGAGGACAGTTACATGAACACTGAAGCTTTCTTT. Its protein is CASSEDSYMNTEAFF.

The chain employs TRBV13 and TRBJ1-2; maybe TRBD1 (5 bases). The V and J ends lost 3 bases and 5 bases respectively, with 13 bases between them. In germline, CDR1 is PRHDT, CDR2 FYEKMQ (reference sequence). The CDR3 contains 14 residues. Here the CDR3 DNA reads TGTGCCAGCAGCTTCCCGGAGGGGAATTATGGCTACACCTTC. Its translation is CASSFPEGNYGYTF.

The V and J genes are TRBV11-2 and TRBJ1-2; TRBD1 matches 7 bases. The length of the CDR3 is 15 residues. After removal of 1 base from V and 8 bases from J, the junction contained 10 bases not matched to a gene. CDR1 is SGHAT, CDR2 FQNNGV, per germline. DNA for the CDR3: TGTGCCAGCAGCTTAGCCAGGACAGGAGTATGGGGCTACACCTTC. It translates to CASSLARTGVWGYTF.

V gene TRBV6-2 or TRBV6-3 combines with J gene TRBJ1-1, with no clear D. CDR1 MNHEY and CDR2 SVGEGT come from the germline V gene. This CDR3 is built from 13 residues. V was cut by 2 bases and J by 5 bases, with 9 bases left in between. The chain's CDR3 is CASSYAGETEAFF. CDR3 nucleotide sequence: TGTGCCAGCAGTTACGCCGGGGAGACTGAAGCTTTCTTT.

V and J are TRBV5-1 and TRBJ2-7; 12 bases match TRBD1. The germline V gene has CDR1 SGHRS and CDR2 YFSETQ. Trimming at V came to 4 bases and at J to 5 bases, leaving 7 bases not matched to a gene. The CDR3 covers 15 residues. CDR3 DNA sequence: TGCGCCAGCAGCCCCGCCGGGACAGGGGGCCACGAGCAGTACTTC. This sequence encodes CASSPAGTGGHEQYF.

This clone has only one observation. V is TRBV19 and J is TRBJ1-5, with D hard to call. CDR3 length equals 16 residues. V gave up 1 base and J gave up 0 bases, with 10 bases separating them. From germline, CDR1 is LNHDA and CDR2 SQIVND (reference sequence). The CDR3 DNA reads as TGTGCCAGTAGTATAGTCCGAGGTAATAGCAATCAGCCCCAGCATTTT. Residues: CASSIVRGNSNQPQHF. The full variable domain, completed using reference TRBV19 and TRBJ1-5, is DGGITQSPKYLFRKEGQNVTLSCEQNLNHDAMYWYRQDPGQGLRLIYYSQIVNDFQKGDIAEGYSVSREKKESFPLTVTSAQKNPTAFYLCASSIVRGNSNQPQHFGDGTRLSIL.

The gene calls are TRBV24-1 and TRBJ2-7; 9 bases agree with TRBD1. The CDR3 covers 17 residues. Trimming cost V 3 bases and J 3 bases; bases outside gene matches: 11. From germline, CDR1 is KGHDR and CDR2 SFDVKD. The CDR3 DNA sequence: TGTGCCACCAGTGATGACCGGGACAGGGTCCCTTTCTACGAGCAGTACTTC. This translates into CATSDDRDRVPFYEQYF.

The rearrangement joins TRBV28 to TRBJ1-5, with D perhaps matching TRBD1 (5 bases). V lost 7 bases and J lost 6, with 10 bases in between. Germline V CDR1 and CDR2: MDHEN, SYDVKM. The CDR3 length is 12 residues. The CDR3, as DNA: TGTGCCAGCACCGACCAGGGTCAGCCCCAGCATTTT. Its protein is CASTDQGQPQHF. The full variable domain, with the rest looked up from reference TRBV28 and TRBJ1-5, is DVKVTQSSRYLVKRTGEKVFLECVQDMDHENMFWYRQDPGLGLRLIYFSYDVKMKEKGDIPEGYSVSREKKERFSLILESASTNQTSMYLCASTDQGQPQHFGDGTRLSIL.

This sequence joins TRBV9 and TRBJ2-7; 8 bases are shared with TRBD2. J lost 4 bases, V lost 2 bases, and 5 bases had no gene match. The length of the CDR3 is 14 residues. CDR1 and CDR2 from the germline V gene are SGDLS and YYNGEE. The CDR3 region is CASSVSSGGYEQYF. The CDR3 DNA reads TGTGCCAGCAGCGTCTCCAGCGGGGGTTACGAGCAGTACTTC.